Described below is a single T cell receptor beta chain sequence and its context. Its antigen is not identified. Using immunoSEQ multiplex PCR, the repertoire was profiled, and TCRdb retains in-frame clones only, with some absent. The table records over 2 million clones, approximately 90% of them present only once. V was pared by 0 bases and J by 9 bases, with 12 bases between. The CDR3 runs to 13 residues. The germline gives CDR1 GTSNPN, CDR2 SVGIG (reference sequence). This specimen comes from a study of shared clonotypes between healthy human individuals. Study as a whole: In total, the donors were two women and a few men aged 18 to 49. Overall study results and limits: A reduction in generation probabilities was seen for non-shared clonotypes relative to those shared by all four donors.

All of the donors resided in Nashville, Tennessee, and each was a Caucasian adult. This chain connects TRBV30 to TRBJ2-4, with D perhaps TRBD1 or TRBD2 (5 bases each). The sample taken for sequencing was naive CD4+ T cells from PBMCs. The subset: CD45RA+ positively selected. The TCR originated in a man aged 18 to 35 in good health. Some clones in this sample may be carry-over from other donors' samples. The CDR3 is CAWSVSPGTIQYF. In DNA, the CDR3 is TGTGCCTGGAGTGTCAGTCCAGGGACCATTCAGTACTTC.